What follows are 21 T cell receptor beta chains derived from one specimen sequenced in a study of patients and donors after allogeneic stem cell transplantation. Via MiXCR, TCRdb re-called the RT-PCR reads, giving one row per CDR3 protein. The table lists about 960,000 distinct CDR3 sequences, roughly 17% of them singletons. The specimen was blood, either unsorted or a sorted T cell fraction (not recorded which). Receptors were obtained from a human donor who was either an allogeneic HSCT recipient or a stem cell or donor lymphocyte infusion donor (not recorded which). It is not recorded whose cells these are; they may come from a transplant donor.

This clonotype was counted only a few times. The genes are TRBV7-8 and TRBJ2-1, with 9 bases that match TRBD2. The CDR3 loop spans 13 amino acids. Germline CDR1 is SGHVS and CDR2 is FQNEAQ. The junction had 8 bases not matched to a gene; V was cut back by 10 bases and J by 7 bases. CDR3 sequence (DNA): TGTGCCACAAGGCGGGAGGGTGGGAATGAGCAGTTCTTC. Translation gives CATRREGGNEQFF. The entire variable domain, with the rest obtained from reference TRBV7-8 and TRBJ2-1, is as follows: GAGVSQSPRYKVAKRGQDVALRCDPISGHVSLFWYQQALGQGPEFLTYFQNEAQLDKSGLPSDRFFAERPEGSVSTLKIQRTQQEDSAVYLCATRREGGNEQFFGPGTRLTVL.

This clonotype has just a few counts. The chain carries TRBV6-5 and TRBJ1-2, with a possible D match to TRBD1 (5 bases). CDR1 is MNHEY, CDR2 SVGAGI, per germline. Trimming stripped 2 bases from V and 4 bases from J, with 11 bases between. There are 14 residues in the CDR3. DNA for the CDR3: TGTGCCAGCAGTTACGAAGGGGCCCCCTATGGCTACACCTTC. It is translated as CASSYEGAPYGYTF.

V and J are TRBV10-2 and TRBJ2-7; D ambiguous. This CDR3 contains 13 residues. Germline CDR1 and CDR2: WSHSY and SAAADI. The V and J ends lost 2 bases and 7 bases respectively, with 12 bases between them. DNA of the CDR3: TGCGCCAGCAGTGAGGGTGGTGTCGGGGAGCAGTACTTC. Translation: CASSEGGVGEQYF.

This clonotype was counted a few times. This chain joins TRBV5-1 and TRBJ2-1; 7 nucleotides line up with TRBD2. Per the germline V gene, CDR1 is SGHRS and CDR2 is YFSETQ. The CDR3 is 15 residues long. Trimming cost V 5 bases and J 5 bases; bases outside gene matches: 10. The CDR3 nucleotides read TGCGCCAGCAGGGGCCCGAGGAGCGGGGACAATGAGCAGTTCTTC. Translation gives CASRGPRSGDNEQFF.

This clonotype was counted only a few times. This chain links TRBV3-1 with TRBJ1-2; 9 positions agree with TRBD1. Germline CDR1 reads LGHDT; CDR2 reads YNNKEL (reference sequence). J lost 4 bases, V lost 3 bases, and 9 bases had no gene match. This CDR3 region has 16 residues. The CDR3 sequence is CASSHRPGQGIYGYTF. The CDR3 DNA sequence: TGTGCCAGCAGCCACCGACCGGGACAGGGCATCTATGGCTACACCTTC.

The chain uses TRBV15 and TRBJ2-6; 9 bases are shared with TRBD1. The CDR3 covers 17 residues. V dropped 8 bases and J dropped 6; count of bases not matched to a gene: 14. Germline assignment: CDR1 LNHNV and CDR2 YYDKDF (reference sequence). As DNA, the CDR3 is TGTGCCACCCGCCGGGACAGGGACATCCCTCAGGCCAACGTCCTGACTTTC. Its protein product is CATRRDRDIPQANVLTF.

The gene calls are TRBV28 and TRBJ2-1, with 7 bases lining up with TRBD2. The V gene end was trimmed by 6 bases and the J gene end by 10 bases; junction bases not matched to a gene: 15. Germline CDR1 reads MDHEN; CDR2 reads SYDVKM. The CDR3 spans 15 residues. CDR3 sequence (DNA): TGTGCCAGCAGCTTCCTGGGGGAGGGCCATGGAGAGCAGTTCTTC. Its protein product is CASSFLGEGHGEQFF.

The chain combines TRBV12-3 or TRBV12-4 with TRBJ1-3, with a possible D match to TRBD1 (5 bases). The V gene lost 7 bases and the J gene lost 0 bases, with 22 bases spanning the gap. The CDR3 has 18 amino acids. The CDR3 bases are TGTGCCAGCAACCCTAAACCGGGACGCCACAGCTCTGGAAACACCATATATTTT. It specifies CASNPKPGRHSSGNTIYF.

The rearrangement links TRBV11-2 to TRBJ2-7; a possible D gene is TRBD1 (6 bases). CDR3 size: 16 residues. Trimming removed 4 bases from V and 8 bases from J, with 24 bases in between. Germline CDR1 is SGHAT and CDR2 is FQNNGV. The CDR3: CASSSLSGTGQGKQYF. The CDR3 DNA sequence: TGTGCCAGCAGCTCGTTATCCGGGACGGGCCAGGGGAAGCAGTACTTC.

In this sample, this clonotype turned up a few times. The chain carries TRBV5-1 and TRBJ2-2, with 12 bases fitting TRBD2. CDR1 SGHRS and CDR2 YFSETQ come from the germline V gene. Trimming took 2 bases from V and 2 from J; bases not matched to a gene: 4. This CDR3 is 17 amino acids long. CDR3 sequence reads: CASSFRTSGVNTGELFF. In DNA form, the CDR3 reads TGCGCCAGCAGCTTCCGGACTAGCGGGGTCAACACCGGGGAGCTGTTTTTT.

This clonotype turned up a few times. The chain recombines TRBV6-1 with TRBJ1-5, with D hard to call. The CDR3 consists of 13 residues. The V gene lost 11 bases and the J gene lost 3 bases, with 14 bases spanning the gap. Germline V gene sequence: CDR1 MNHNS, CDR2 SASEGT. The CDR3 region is CAARGGVNQPQHF. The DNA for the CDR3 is TGTGCCGCCCGAGGCGGGGTCAATCAGCCCCAGCATTTT.

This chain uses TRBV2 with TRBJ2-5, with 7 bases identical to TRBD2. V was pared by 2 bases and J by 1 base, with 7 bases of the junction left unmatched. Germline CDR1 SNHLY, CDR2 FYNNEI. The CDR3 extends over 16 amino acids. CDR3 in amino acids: CASSENLGGGQETQYF. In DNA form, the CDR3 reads TGTGCCAGCAGTGAAAATTTAGGCGGGGGCCAAGAGACCCAGTACTTC.

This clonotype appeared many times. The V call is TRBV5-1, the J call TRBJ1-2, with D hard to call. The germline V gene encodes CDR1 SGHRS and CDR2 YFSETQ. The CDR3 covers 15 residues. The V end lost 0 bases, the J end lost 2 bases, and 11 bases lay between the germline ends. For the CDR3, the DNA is TGCGCCAGCAGCTTGGTAACTGACCGCAACTATGGCTACACCTTC. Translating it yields CASSLVTDRNYGYTF.

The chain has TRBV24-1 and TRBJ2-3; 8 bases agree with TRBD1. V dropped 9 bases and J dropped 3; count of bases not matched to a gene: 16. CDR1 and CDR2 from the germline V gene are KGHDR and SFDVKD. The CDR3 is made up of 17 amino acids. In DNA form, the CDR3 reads TGTGCCACCGGAGCCCTATTTCCGGGACAGGCAACAGATACGCAGTATTTT. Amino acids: CATGALFPGQATDTQYF.

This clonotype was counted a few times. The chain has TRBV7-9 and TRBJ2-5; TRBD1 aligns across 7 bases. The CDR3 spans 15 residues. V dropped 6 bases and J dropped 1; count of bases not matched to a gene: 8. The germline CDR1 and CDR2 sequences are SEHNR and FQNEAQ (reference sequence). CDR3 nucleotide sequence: TGTGCCAGCAGTTTGGACAGGCGACTCCAAGAGACCCAGTACTTC. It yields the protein CASSLDRRLQETQYF.

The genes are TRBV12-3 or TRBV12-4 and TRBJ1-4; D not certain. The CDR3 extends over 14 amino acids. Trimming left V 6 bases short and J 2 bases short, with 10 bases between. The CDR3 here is CASRRTVTNEKLFF. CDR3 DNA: TGTGCCAGCAGGCGGACGGTGACTAATGAAAAACTGTTTTTT.

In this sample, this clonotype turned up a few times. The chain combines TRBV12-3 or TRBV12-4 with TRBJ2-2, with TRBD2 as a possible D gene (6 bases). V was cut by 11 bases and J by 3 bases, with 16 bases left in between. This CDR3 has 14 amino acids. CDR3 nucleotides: TGTGCCGGAGGTACGGGAGCTTACACCGGGGAGCTGTTTTTT. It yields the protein CAGGTGAYTGELFF.

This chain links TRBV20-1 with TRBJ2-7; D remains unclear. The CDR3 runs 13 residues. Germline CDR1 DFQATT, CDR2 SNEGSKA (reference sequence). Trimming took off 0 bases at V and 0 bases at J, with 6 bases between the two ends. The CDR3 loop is CSARDHSSYEQYF. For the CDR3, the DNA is TGCAGTGCTAGAGATCACAGCTCCTACGAGCAGTACTTC.

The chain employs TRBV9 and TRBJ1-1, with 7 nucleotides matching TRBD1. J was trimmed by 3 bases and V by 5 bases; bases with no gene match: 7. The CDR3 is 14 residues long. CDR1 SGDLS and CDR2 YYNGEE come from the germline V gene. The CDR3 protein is CASRAGTADTEAFF. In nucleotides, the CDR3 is TGTGCCAGCAGGGCTGGGACAGCGGACACTGAAGCTTTCTTT.

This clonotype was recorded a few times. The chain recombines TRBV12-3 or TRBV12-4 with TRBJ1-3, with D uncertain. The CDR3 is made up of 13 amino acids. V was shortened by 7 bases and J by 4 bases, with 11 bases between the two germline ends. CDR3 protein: CASTPRFGNTIYF. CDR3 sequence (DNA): TGTGCCAGCACCCCTAGATTCGGAAACACCATATATTTT.

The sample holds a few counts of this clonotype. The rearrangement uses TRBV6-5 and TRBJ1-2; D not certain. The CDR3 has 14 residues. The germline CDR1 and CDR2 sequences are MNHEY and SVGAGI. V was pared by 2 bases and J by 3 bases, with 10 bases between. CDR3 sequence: CASSYGQPDYGYTF. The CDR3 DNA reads TGTGCCAGCAGTTACGGTCAACCGGACTATGGCTACACCTTC.